A selection of T cell receptor beta chains follows, all from one sample in a study of cytomegalovirus exposure and HLA in healthy donors. Here immunoSEQ multiplex PCR was the method, and the copy in TCRdb shows in-frame clones only, minus some. In the table there are approximately 150,000 clones, roughly four fifths of which are singletons. The material sequenced was PBMCs. The receptors were sampled from a man aged 40-49 years in good health and CMV-seronegative. Each CDR3 is given with its conserved first and last residue. The D gene is left open where the match is weak. Clone size is stated in some rows and not others, as once, few, many or a class when expanded.

d_gene: TRBD2; v_gene: TRBV7-6; abundance: -; j_gene: TRBJ2-2; CDR3aa: CASSPRPGTKTTGELFF; CDR3nt: TGTGCCAGCAGCCCCCGCCCCGGGACTAAGACCACCGGGGAGCTGTTTTTT
d_gene: TRBD1; v_gene: TRBV5-1; abundance: -; j_gene: TRBJ2-1; CDR3aa: CASSFGQGVYNEQFF; CDR3nt: TGCGCCAGCAGCTTCGGACAGGGGGTCTACAATGAGCAGTTCTTC
d_gene: -; v_gene: TRBV10-1; abundance: -; j_gene: TRBJ2-3; CDR3aa: CASSELQGPRDTQYF; CDR3nt: TGCGCCAGCAGTGAGTTACAGGGCCCGAGGGATACGCAGTATTTT
d_gene: -; v_gene: TRBV28; abundance: -; j_gene: TRBJ2-7; CDR3aa: CASSPLLRSEQYF; CDR3nt: TGTGCCAGCAGTCCACTACTCCGGTCCGAGCAGTACTTC
d_gene: TRBD2; v_gene: TRBV5-1; abundance: -; j_gene: TRBJ2-1; CDR3aa: CASSRSTLAAAIYNEQFF; CDR3nt: TGCGCCAGCAGCCGAAGCACTCTAGCGGCTGCTATCTACAATGAGCAGTTCTTC
d_gene: -; v_gene: TRBV25-1; abundance: -; j_gene: TRBJ2-1; CDR3aa: CASTGYNEQFF; CDR3nt: TGTGCCAGCACCGGCTACAATGAGCAGTTCTTC
d_gene: -; v_gene: TRBV1; abundance: -; j_gene: TRBJ2-7; CDR3aa: CTSSTPLAGTYEQYF; CDR3nt: TGCACCAGCAGCACCCCTCTAGCGGGAACCTACGAGCAGTACTTC
d_gene: TRBD2; v_gene: TRBV30; abundance: -; j_gene: TRBJ2-7; CDR3aa: CAWSPLGGSQEYEQYF; CDR3nt: TGTGCCTGGAGTCCCCTGGGGGGGTCGCAAGAGTACGAGCAGTACTTC
d_gene: TRBD2; v_gene: TRBV4-2; abundance: -; j_gene: TRBJ2-5; CDR3aa: CASSQDGVAGVGETQYF; CDR3nt: TGTGCCAGCAGCCAAGATGGAGTAGCGGGAGTTGGGGAGACCCAGTACTTC
d_gene: -; v_gene: TRBV2; abundance: -; j_gene: TRBJ2-1; CDR3aa: CASSELSEITYNEQFF; CDR3nt: TGTGCCAGCAGTGAACTTTCCGAGATCACCTACAATGAGCAGTTCTTC
d_gene: TRBD1; v_gene: TRBV10-3; abundance: -; j_gene: TRBJ1-1; CDR3aa: CATVPTGDYTEAFF; CDR3nt: TGTGCCACCGTCCCTACAGGGGACTACACTGAAGCTTTCTTT
d_gene: -; v_gene: TRBV30; abundance: -; j_gene: TRBJ1-1; CDR3aa: CAWNTRPGTRQNTEAFF; CDR3nt: TGTGCCTGGAATACTCGTCCGGGGACAAGGCAGAACACTGAAGCTTTCTTT
d_gene: TRBD2; v_gene: TRBV7-2; abundance: -; j_gene: TRBJ2-1; CDR3aa: CASSSKAGVINEQFF; CDR3nt: TGTGCCAGCAGCTCGAAAGCGGGAGTGATAAATGAGCAGTTCTTC
d_gene: -; v_gene: TRBV6-1; abundance: few; j_gene: TRBJ2-2; CDR3aa: CASSAIVGGAGELFF; CDR3nt: TGTGCCAGCAGTGCCATTGTAGGTGGAGCCGGGGAGCTGTTTTTT
d_gene: -; v_gene: TRBV28; abundance: -; j_gene: TRBJ2-5; CDR3aa: CASSLPLGRGQETQYF; CDR3nt: TGTGCCAGCAGCCTCCCCCTGGGGAGAGGACAAGAGACCCAGTACTTC
d_gene: TRBD1; v_gene: TRBV27; abundance: few; j_gene: TRBJ1-2; CDR3aa: CASSPGQGPNGYTF; CDR3nt: TGTGCCAGCAGTCCAGGACAGGGACCCAATGGCTACACCTTC
d_gene: TRBD1; v_gene: TRBV30; abundance: -; j_gene: TRBJ1-4; CDR3aa: CAWERGQGNEKLFF; CDR3nt: TGTGCCTGGGAGAGGGGGCAGGGTAATGAAAAACTGTTTTTT
d_gene: TRBD2; v_gene: TRBV27; abundance: -; j_gene: TRBJ2-2; CDR3aa: CASGGGPGGELFF; CDR3nt: TGTGCCTCCGGGGGGGGTCCGGGTGGGGAGCTGTTTTTT
d_gene: TRBD1; v_gene: TRBV18; abundance: -; j_gene: TRBJ2-7; CDR3aa: CASSPDRTYEQYF; CDR3nt: TGTGCCAGCTCACCGGACAGGACCTACGAGCAGTACTTC
d_gene: -; v_gene: TRBV10-2; abundance: -; j_gene: TRBJ2-5; CDR3aa: CASSDSVQETQYF; CDR3nt: TGCGCCAGCAGTGATAGCGTCCAAGAGACCCAGTACTTC
d_gene: TRBD2; v_gene: TRBV5-8; abundance: -; j_gene: TRBJ2-3; CDR3aa: CASSLGSAGADTQYF; CDR3nt: TGTGCCAGCAGCTTGGGGTCTGCGGGAGCAGATACGCAGTATTTT
d_gene: -; v_gene: TRBV9; abundance: -; j_gene: TRBJ1-2; CDR3aa: CASSGQALYGYTF; CDR3nt: TGTGCCAGCAGCGGACAGGCCCTTTATGGCTACACCTTC
d_gene: TRBD1; v_gene: TRBV18; abundance: few; j_gene: TRBJ2-2; CDR3aa: CASSRPGQGATGELFF; CDR3nt: TGTGCCAGCTCACGACCGGGACAGGGGGCCACCGGGGAGCTGTTTTTT
d_gene: TRBD2; v_gene: TRBV10-3; abundance: -; j_gene: TRBJ2-3; CDR3aa: CAISDRAGGPPDTQYF; CDR3nt: TGTGCCATCAGTGACCGAGCGGGAGGGCCCCCAGATACGCAGTATTTT
d_gene: -; v_gene: TRBV27; abundance: -; j_gene: TRBJ1-1; CDR3aa: CASSLSRQNEAFF; CDR3nt: TGTGCCAGCAGTTTATCGAGGCAGAATGAAGCTTTCTTT
d_gene: -; v_gene: TRBV13; abundance: few; j_gene: TRBJ2-7; CDR3aa: CASRFTGGDSYEQYF; CDR3nt: TGTGCCAGCAGGTTCACAGGGGGGGATTCCTACGAGCAGTACTTC
d_gene: TRBD1; v_gene: TRBV18; abundance: once; j_gene: TRBJ1-1; CDR3aa: CASSLEGQRYTEAFF; CDR3nt: TGTGCCAGCTCACTCGAGGGACAGCGCTACACTGAAGCTTTCTTT
d_gene: TRBD2; v_gene: TRBV5-5; abundance: -; j_gene: TRBJ2-7; CDR3aa: CASSLYAGLGGLEQYF; CDR3nt: TGTGCCAGCAGCTTGTATGCGGGACTAGGAGGACTCGAGCAGTACTTC
d_gene: TRBD1; v_gene: TRBV6-1; abundance: -; j_gene: TRBJ1-5; CDR3aa: CASSEAGGQTSNQPQHF; CDR3nt: TGTGCCAGCAGTGAAGCGGGGGGACAGACTAGCAATCAGCCCCAGCATTTT
d_gene: -; v_gene: TRBV6-5; abundance: -; j_gene: TRBJ1-2; CDR3aa: CASSYRGLTNYGYTF; CDR3nt: TGTGCCAGCAGTTACAGGGGCCTAACTAACTATGGCTACACCTTC
d_gene: -; v_gene: TRBV19; abundance: -; j_gene: TRBJ2-1; CDR3aa: CASRDSSYNEQFF; CDR3nt: TGTGCCAGTAGGGACAGCTCCTACAATGAGCAGTTCTTC
d_gene: TRBD2; v_gene: TRBV6-1; abundance: -; j_gene: TRBJ2-1; CDR3aa: CASSGSLGRDYNEQFF; CDR3nt: TGTGCCAGCAGTGGGAGCCTCGGGAGGGACTACAATGAGCAGTTCTTC
d_gene: -; v_gene: TRBV5-6; abundance: -; j_gene: TRBJ2-7; CDR3aa: CASSLYSPYEQYF; CDR3nt: TGTGCCAGCAGCTTGTATAGCCCCTACGAGCAGTACTTC
d_gene: TRBD1; v_gene: TRBV5-4; abundance: -; j_gene: TRBJ2-5; CDR3aa: CASSLTGTGQETQYF; CDR3nt: TGTGCCAGCAGTCTAACCGGGACAGGGCAAGAGACCCAGTACTTC
d_gene: TRBD1; v_gene: TRBV5-1; abundance: few; j_gene: TRBJ2-7; CDR3aa: CASSYSGTGTYEQYF; CDR3nt: TGCGCCAGCAGTTACTCCGGGACAGGGACCTACGAGCAGTACTTC
d_gene: -; v_gene: TRBV9; abundance: -; j_gene: TRBJ2-1; CDR3aa: CASSPRSAYNEQFF; CDR3nt: TGTGCCAGCAGCCCCCGATCAGCCTACAATGAGCAGTTCTTC
d_gene: TRBD2; v_gene: TRBV6-1; abundance: -; j_gene: TRBJ2-3; CDR3aa: CASSGVLGLAGTDTQYF; CDR3nt: TGTGCCAGCAGTGGAGTTTTGGGACTAGCGGGAACCGATACGCAGTATTTT
d_gene: -; v_gene: TRBV30; abundance: -; j_gene: TRBJ2-4; CDR3aa: CAWSRGGNLAKNIQYF; CDR3nt: TGTGCCTGGAGTAGGGGGGGCAACTTAGCCAAAAACATTCAGTACTTC
d_gene: -; v_gene: TRBV19; abundance: -; j_gene: TRBJ1-2; CDR3aa: CASSIRVPLWYGYTF; CDR3nt: TGTGCCAGTAGTATACGCGTTCCTCTTTGGTATGGCTACACCTTC
d_gene: TRBD1; v_gene: TRBV6-1; abundance: -; j_gene: TRBJ1-1; CDR3aa: CASTAPGDRSGKAFF; CDR3nt: TGTGCCAGCACGGCCCCCGGGGACAGGTCCGGCAAAGCTTTCTTT
d_gene: -; v_gene: TRBV25-1; abundance: -; j_gene: TRBJ1-1; CDR3aa: CASSEARGLNTEAFF; CDR3nt: TGTGCCAGCAGTGAGGCTAGGGGCTTGAACACTGAAGCTTTCTTT
d_gene: -; v_gene: TRBV19; abundance: once; j_gene: TRBJ2-1; CDR3aa: CASSTEGLGNEQFF; CDR3nt: TGTGCCAGCAGTACAGAGGGTCTCGGGAATGAGCAGTTCTTC
d_gene: TRBD2; v_gene: TRBV10-3; abundance: -; j_gene: TRBJ2-7; CDR3aa: CAISESTLAGHLQYF; CDR3nt: TGTGCCATCAGTGAGTCTACGCTAGCGGGCCATCTCCAGTACTTC
d_gene: TRBD1; v_gene: TRBV19; abundance: -; j_gene: TRBJ1-5; CDR3aa: CASRDRDNQPQHF; CDR3nt: TGTGCCAGTAGAGACAGGGACAATCAGCCCCAGCATTTT
d_gene: -; v_gene: TRBV4-1; abundance: -; j_gene: TRBJ2-1; CDR3aa: CASSQVGLPYNEQFF; CDR3nt: TGCGCCAGCAGCCAAGTGGGCCTGCCTTACAATGAGCAGTTCTTC
d_gene: -; v_gene: TRBV10-3; abundance: -; j_gene: TRBJ2-7; CDR3aa: CAISESSGLRTYEQYF; CDR3nt: TGTGCCATCAGTGAGTCAAGCGGGTTACGGACCTACGAGCAGTACTTC
d_gene: -; v_gene: TRBV25-1; abundance: -; j_gene: TRBJ1-2; CDR3aa: CASREGSNYGYTF; CDR3nt: TGTGCCAGCAGGGAGGGCAGTAACTATGGCTACACCTTC